This entry lists 13 T cell receptor beta chains sequenced from one sample in a study of long-term antiretroviral therapy in people with HIV. Sequencing used immunoSEQ v3.0 at survey level. The protocol was immunoSEQ multiplex PCR, while the TCRdb copy is restricted to in-frame clones and leaves out a portion. The sample carries almost 20,000 clones, 90% recorded once. This sample comprised unsorted PBMCs, obtained 4.2 to 4.5 years before starting antiretroviral therapy. These TCRs come from a woman aged 30 to 39 with HIV.

V and J are TRBV27 and TRBJ2-7, with 7 nucleotides matching TRBD1. Germline assignment: CDR1 MNHEY and CDR2 SMNVEV (reference sequence). This CDR3 spans 17 amino acids. The junction had 14 bases not matched to a gene; V was cut back by 3 bases and J by 3 bases. The CDR3 coding sequence is TGTGCCAGCAGTTTGCAGGAATCCGGACAGGCCGACTACGAGCAGTACTTC. Its translation: CASSLQESGQADYEQYF.

The chain links TRBV27 to TRBJ2-3; TRBD1 is a possible D gene (5 bases). This CDR3 is 13 amino acids long. V lost 6 bases and J 1 base, leaving 8 bases between the germline ends. The germline gives CDR1 MNHEY, CDR2 SMNVEV (reference sequence). CDR3 nucleotides: TGTGCCAGCAGCCCGACAGGCACAGATACGCAGTATTTT. Its protein product is CASSPTGTDTQYF.

This chain connects TRBV7-2 to TRBJ1-4; D may be TRBD1 (6 bases). The CDR3 loop spans 15 amino acids. CDR1 is SGHTA and CDR2 is FQGNSA in the germline V gene. V was cut by 4 bases and J by 6 bases, with 15 bases left in between. The CDR3 DNA reads TGTGCCAGCAGCTCAAGAGGGGGAGGAGATGAAAAACTGTTTTTT. Encoded protein: CASSSRGGGDEKLFF.

The CDR3 DNA sequence: TGTGCCAGCGCCCTAGCGGGGAGAAGCTACGAGCAGTACTTC. Protein: CASALAGRSYEQYF. The rearrangement joins TRBV27 to TRBJ2-7; TRBD2 matches at 9 bases. The CDR3 has 14 residues. Germline CDR1 MNHEY, CDR2 SMNVEV (reference sequence). V lost 8 bases, J lost 3 bases, and 8 bases stayed unmatched.

CDR3 sequence (DNA): TGTGCCAGCAGCTTAGACTCTAGCGGGGAGAATGAGCAGTTCTTC. Translated: CASSLDSSGENEQFF. V and J are TRBV7-9 and TRBJ2-1; 9 bases align to TRBD2. The length of the CDR3 is 15 residues. Trimming took 1 base from V and 7 from J; bases not matched to a gene: 5. Germline CDR1 SEHNR, CDR2 FQNEAQ (reference sequence).

This chain connects TRBV7-9 to TRBJ1-5, with D unresolved. Trimming left V 2 bases short and J 0 bases short, with 8 bases between. The CDR3 consists of 15 residues. Per germline, CDR1 SEHNR and CDR2 FQNEAQ (reference sequence). CDR3 DNA: TGTGCCAGCAGCTTACAAGGGCATAGCAATCAGCCCCAGCATTTT. Its protein is CASSLQGHSNQPQHF.

This clone appeared a single time. The rearrangement joins TRBV4-3 to TRBJ2-3; 10 positions match TRBD2. The germline CDR1 and CDR2 sequences are LGHNA and YSLEER. This CDR3 is 17 amino acids long. V lost 1 base, J lost 6 bases, and 10 bases stayed unmatched. CDR3 in amino acids: CASSQVFTLTSGDTQYF. The CDR3 DNA reads as TGCGCCAGCAGCCAAGTCTTTACCCTGACTAGCGGGGATACGCAGTATTTT.

This rearrangement joins TRBV18 to TRBJ2-3; TRBD2 aligns across 9 bases. With V trimmed by 1 base and J by 0 bases, 11 bases remained unmatched. The CDR3 loop spans 19 amino acids. Germline CDR1 reads KGHSH; CDR2 reads LQKENI. CDR3 in DNA: TGTGCCAGCTCACCACGGGCCCTAGCGGGGAGAACTAGCACAGATACGCAGTATTTT. Translation gives CASSPRALAGRTSTDTQYF. Drawing the rest from reference TRBV18 and TRBJ2-3, the complete variable domain is NAGVMQNPRHLVRRRGQEARLRCSPMKGHSHVYWYRQLPEEGLKFMVYLQKENIIDESGMPKERFSAEFPKEGPSILRIQQVVRGDSAAYFCASSPRALAGRTSTDTQYFGPGTRLTVL.

The rearrangement links TRBV30 to TRBJ2-7; TRBD2 matches at 14 bases. Germline V gene lookup returns CDR1 GTSNPN and CDR2 SVGIG (reference sequence). The CDR3 runs to 18 residues. The trim removed 5 bases at V and 1 base at J, leaving 13 bases unmatched. The DNA for the CDR3 is TGTGCCTGGGACCGCTTTAGGACTAGCGGGGGGCCGTCCTACGAGCAGTACTTC. As protein: CAWDRFRTSGGPSYEQYF. The complete variable domain, with remaining parts taken from reference TRBV30 and TRBJ2-7, reads SQTIHQWPATLVQPVGSPLSLECTVEGTSNPNLYWYRQAAGRGLQLLFYSVGIGQISSEVPQNLSASRPQDRQFILSSKKLLLSDSGFYLCAWDRFRTSGGPSYEQYFGPGTRLTVT.

This clone has only one observation. The rearrangement links TRBV30 to TRBJ2-1; no reliable D call. This CDR3 comprises 12 residues. The V gene's germline CDR1 is GTSNPN and CDR2 SVGIG (reference sequence). The germline V and J ends were trimmed by 0 bases and 7 bases, with 7 bases remaining between them. The CDR3 protein is CAWSVLVNEQFF. In nucleotides, the CDR3 is TGTGCCTGGAGTGTACTGGTGAATGAGCAGTTCTTC.

The chain carries TRBV27 and TRBJ1-5; possible D gene TRBD1, 6 bases. The CDR3 extends over 15 amino acids. The V end was cut by 0 bases, the J end by 7 bases, with 13 bases between. In germline, CDR1 is MNHEY, CDR2 SMNVEV (reference sequence). The CDR3, as DNA: TGTGCCAGCAGTTTATCGCGGGGGGCCGGCCAGCCCCAGCATTTT. Translating gives CASSLSRGAGQPQHF.

The J gene is TRBJ2-7, the V gene TRBV19; D is possibly TRBD2 (7 bases). Trimming left V 7 bases short and J 1 base short, with 11 bases between. Germline V gives CDR1 LNHDA, CDR2 SQIVND (reference sequence). This CDR3 is built from 13 residues. The CDR3 loop is CASKKGGSYEQYF. The CDR3 nucleotides are TGTGCCAGTAAAAAGGGGGGGTCCTACGAGCAGTACTTC. Full variable domain (missing parts from reference TRBV19 and TRBJ2-7): DGGITQSPKYLFRKEGQNVTLSCEQNLNHDAMYWYRQDPGQGLRLIYYSQIVNDFQKGDIAEGYSVSREKKESFPLTVTSAQKNPTAFYLCASKKGGSYEQYFGPGTRLTVT.

This clone came up once. This chain joins TRBV19 and TRBJ1-3, with no clear D. The CDR3 is 12 amino acids. Germline lookup yields CDR1 LNHDA and CDR2 SQIVND (reference sequence). Between the trimmed V and J ends, which lost 7 bases and 0 bases, there was a span of 4 bases. The CDR3: CASKGSGNTIYF. The CDR3 DNA sequence: TGTGCCAGTAAGGGCTCTGGAAACACCATATATTTT. The complete variable domain, with remaining parts taken from reference TRBV19 and TRBJ1-3, reads DGGITQSPKYLFRKEGQNVTLSCEQNLNHDAMYWYRQDPGQGLRLIYYSQIVNDFQKGDIAEGYSVSREKKESFPLTVTSAQKNPTAFYLCASKGSGNTIYFGEGSWLTVV.